Below, one T cell receptor (beta chain) is given with its context. Its antigen is currently unknown. A much bigger clone sits one base away, suggesting this may be a read error. The data are from a study of regulatory T cells in long-lasting Graves disease. Time point here: newly diagnosed GD, antithyroid drugs for less than 3 months. Extracted PBMC RNA gave rise to the TCR library. Blood from the periphery, around 9.3 milliliters in all, was drawn into EDTA tubes. With iRepertoire HTBI primers and Arm-PCR of CDR3 regions, TCR beta libraries were built. In the authors' methods: The identification of 50 to 65 TRBV and some 13 TRBJ segments was made across samples. Each CDR3 protein is one row after TCRdb ran MiXCR on the multiplex PCR reads. These V and J calls originate from TCRdb's pipeline instead of the authors' own analysis. Among 530,000 or so distinct CDR3 sequences listed, approximately 12% were seen once.

Losses at the gene ends were 3 bases for V and 10 bases for J; bases not matched to a gene: 9. The CDR3 is made up of 13 amino acids. Looked up from germline, CDR1 is SGHKS and CDR2 is YYEKEE (reference sequence). Broader study findings: Persistent disease preferred TRBV28, TRBJ1-2 and TRBJ2-5.

These data were also filed under a second study, of T cells in Graves' hyperthyroidism and ophthalmopathy. That paper states: Diagnoses used clinical symptoms, serum thyroxine and TRAb, thyroid ultrasound and orbital computed tomography.

The origin of this receptor is a man aged 25-40 years with Graves disease. Source: peripheral blood mononuclear cells (PBMCs), taken at new diagnosis, from a patient treated with antithyroid drugs. The V gene is TRBV5-5, the J gene TRBJ1-1; 7 bases agree with TRBD1. CDR3: CASSWDRQGGAFF. DNA for the CDR3: TGTGCCAGCAGCTGGGACCGACAGGGTGGAGCTTTCTTT.